These 2 T cell receptor beta chains originate from one sample sequenced in a study of response to subunit inactivated influenza vaccine. TCRdb called the RT-PCR reads again in MiXCR, with one record for every CDR3 protein. The sample contains hundreds of thousands of distinct CDR3 sequences, about 15% of which appear only once. Specimen: PBMCs from blood, collected 14 to 15 days before vaccination. These receptors came from a man aged 45-65 years who received an inactivated influenza vaccine.

The gene calls are TRBV6-2 or TRBV6-3 and TRBJ1-5, with D tentatively TRBD1 (5 bases). The ends were cut back, 6 bases at V and 1 base at J, with 16 bases in the middle. The CDR3 length is 16 residues. Germline lookup yields CDR1 MNHEY and CDR2 SVGEGT. The CDR3 coding sequence is TGTGCCAGCAGCCGTCCCGGACAAACCAGCAATCAGCCCCAGCATTTT. This sequence encodes CASSRPGQTSNQPQHF.

In this sample, this clonotype turned up a few times. The rearrangement uses TRBV6-2 or TRBV6-3 and TRBJ2-6; 9 nucleotides match TRBD1. Trimming cost V 6 bases and J 3 bases; bases outside gene matches: 18. CDR1 and CDR2 from the germline V gene are MNHEY and SVGEGT. This CDR3 is built from 20 residues. Here the CDR3 DNA reads TGTGCCAGCAGAAAACCGGGACAGGGACCCACCAGTTTTGGGGCCAACGTCCTGACTTTC. Amino acid sequence: CASRKPGQGPTSFGANVLTF.